This record looks at one TCR beta chain sequence and its context. No antigen is known for it. Base qualities are not provided; no much larger clone lies one nucleotide away. The cohort comprised more than 550 healthy bone marrow donors. At the time of sampling, every cohort member was nominally healthy, though immune exposures that went unrecorded were likely present. The donor tested CMV seropositive and was one of the 289 seropositive cohort members. Each donor provided a peripheral blood sample, and peripheral blood mononuclear cells were used for TCR beta sequencing. The Qiagen DNeasy Blood Extraction Kit was used to extract genomic DNA from the blood cell samples. This record comes from a study of cytomegalovirus exposure and HLA in healthy donors (dated by TCRdb to the late 2010s). Broadly, across the study: According to an earlier analysis of 550 to 700 of the donors, about 179 million T cells yielded roughly 110 million unique TCR beta sequences and 276 Gb of sequence data. The aim of the study was to test whether cataloging public T cell receptors could identify signatures of past pathogen exposure. A later genetic analysis took genome-wide SNP genotypes for 398 of the 666 donors and used that subset as a discovery cohort. Alongside the repertoire data, information on donor age, sex, ethnicity and CMV serostatus was compiled. Along with the roughly 670-subject first cohort, a separate validation cohort of over 90 different subjects was used. Five DR-DQ haplotypes were treated as single units for association and clustering because of strong linkage in the cohort. All discovery cohort repertoires had been generated on a single sequencing platform. The study profiled the T cell repertoires of more than 500 subjects by immunosequencing and related them to cytomegalovirus serostatus. In a later analysis, previously published TCR beta repertoires from 666 donors were re-analyzed and high-resolution HLA genotyping was added so that TCR occurrence patterns could be studied. HLA typing included class I and class II loci at four-digit resolution. Of the approximately 370 genotyped donors, 81% were placed in the genetic ancestry cluster associated with self-reported Caucasian donors. Roughly 310 gigabases of sequencing data and around 87 million unique TCR sequences were included in an early release covering 550 to 650 HLA-typed donors. An earlier analysis of roughly 580 of the donors used high-throughput TCR beta sequencing to judge whether each TCR beta V gene segment behaved as functional or pseudogenic. The later analysis used no new phenotypic data to find candidate immune exposures, relying instead on TCR beta sequences and their occurrence across donors. Typing coverage differed by locus: A, B, C, DRB1 and DQB1 were typed in roughly 620-630 donors, DQA1 in 500 to 550, DPA1 in around 610, and DPB1 in 472. The study combined high-throughput TCR immunosequencing, statistical association of individual TCRs with disease status, and machine learning to predict cytomegalovirus infection status. Across approximately 400 genotyped donors of the cohort, an average of approximately 240,000 unique TCR beta nucleotide sequences per donor were sequenced, and roughly 18% of those sequences were non-productive. Overall study results and their limits: A later analysis associated 15,000 to 20,000 TCR beta sequences with specific HLA alleles at a false discovery rate of 0.05. Presence/absence analyses assumed roughly uniform sequencing depth across donors, an assumption that may not hold. In a later analysis, most CMV-associated TCR beta chains were found to appear HLA-restricted, with HLA associations seemingly driven largely by CMV exposure. The authors suggested that the approach could potentially be generalized to other disease states and immunological phenotypes. Linkage disequilibrium might explain the correlated functional status among segregating V segments, but an unknown experimental factor could not be excluded. Some IMGT-functional V segments, including TRBV6-2 and TRBV6-3, could not be distinguished by the 87-base-pair reads and were therefore excluded. CMV serostatus was the only immune exposure information available for the cohort. Broadly in line with IMGT annotations, most TCR beta V segments showed up in productive rearrangements about 87% or about 30% of the time in an earlier analysis of roughly 590 of the donors. In a later analysis, HLA-associated TCR beta chains were found to be more clonally expanded and to have lower generation probabilities than equally common non-associated chains. Most TCR sequences were seen in very few donors, while some public TCRs were found in many individuals. A further reported finding was that TCR beta sequences accurately predicted the HLA-A and HLA-B alleles for most subjects in the first cohort. In a later analysis, several top co-occurrence clusters were reported to appear linked to parvovirus B19, influenza, CMV and Epstein-Barr virus. Because HLA typing was unavailable for some donors at each locus, only the typed subset was used in association tests. In a later analysis, TCR association rates were found to vary across HLA loci, with the most associated TCRs seen for DRB1 alleles and the fewest for HLA-C alleles. A total of about 150 TCR beta chains were listed by the study as associated with cytomegalovirus. In a later genetic analysis, a missense DCLRE1C variant was associated with V-gene and J-gene trimming of TCR beta chains, and the association was replicated in an independent cohort. The classifier was reported to diagnose cytomegalovirus status with high specificity and sensitivity in both the original and validation cohorts. Because counts were too low, about 18 rarely observed V segments, including chromosome 9 orphons, were excluded from the earlier analysis of some 590 of the donors. In this cohort, only TCR beta chains were sequenced, and detectable features were limited by the absence of alpha or paired-chain data. According to a later genetic analysis, donors in an Asian-associated ancestry cluster had fewer N-insertions in productive TCRs than the approximately 650-donor mean. When HLA alleles, especially DR and DQ, strongly co-occurred, attributing TCR associations to individual alleles was difficult. A few of the identified cytomegalovirus-associated TCR beta chains were confirmed in vitro to be specific for cytomegalovirus antigens. The sequencing pipeline was judged likely to have produced a cluster of highly shared sequence variants as a technical artifact.

CDR1 and CDR2 are read off the germline V gene as SQVTM and ANQGSEA. Trimming removed 3 bases from V and 8 bases from J; the gene matches leave 6 bases unexplained. Taken from cysteine to phenylalanine, the CDR3 has 14 residues. Only the CDR3 DNA is retained, 42 bases long and in frame from the first base. Library construction relied on the immunoSEQ multiplex PCR assay. For the multiplex PCR, a mixture combining 60 forward primers for TCR Vbeta segments and 13 reverse primers for TCR Jbeta segments was used. The CDR3 region of rearranged TCR beta genes was amplified from genomic DNA with a multiplex PCR assay. The Illumina HiSeq System was used to sequence the amplified TCR beta libraries as 87-base-pair reads. The paper's processing steps were these. Across the 640 or so repertoires, a later analysis counted roughly 84 million unique TCR beta chains, roughly 11 million of which were shared by at least two donors. A nearest-neighbor algorithm error-corrected the raw reads and collapsed the reads into unique sequences, merging closely related sequences to remove PCR and sequencing errors. V, D and J gene segments were assigned by aligning CDR3 sequences to IMGT reference sequences. For a sequence to be retained, a match of at least six nucleotides was required to both a V gene segment and a J gene segment. A rearrangement counted as productive if the CDR3 had no stop codons and remained in frame with V and J, and every other rearrangement counted as non-productive. Following IMGT convention, CDR3 was defined as the stretch from the second conserved V-encoded cysteine to the conserved J-encoded phenylalanine. Sequences without an unambiguous match to a single V gene segment were excluded from the earlier analysis of 450 to 750 of the donors. In an earlier analysis of some 590 of the donors, a V segment was called functional when productive rearrangements were above 56.7%, and segregating when the standard deviation between donors exceeded 5%. A statistical classification framework was developed to diagnose cytomegalovirus status using the catalog of TCR beta chain sequences. A later analysis assigned V and J genes by comparing TCR nucleotide sequences with IMGT/GENE-DB human TR gene sequences. In a later analysis, CDR3 sequences and most-parsimonious VDJ recombination scenarios were assigned using the TCRdist pipeline. In a later analysis, each TCR beta chain was defined by its CDR3 amino acid sequence together with its V-gene family, and reads without a unique V-gene family were excluded. To address suspected cross-contamination and a sequencing artifact, a later analysis removed a few hundred highly shared, low-generation-probability nucleotide sequences. A later analysis calculated a clonal expansion index for each public chain from normalized within-repertoire ranks of inferred template counts. In a later analysis, generation probabilities were computed with a VDJ recombination model fitted to out-of-frame rearrangements, and the resulting probabilities were checked against IGoR. In a later analysis, TCR-TCR, TCR-HLA and TCR-CMV co-occurrence was scored with hypergeometric tests, and a repertoire-size bias correction was applied to TCR pairs. In a later analysis, false discovery rates were estimated by permuting HLA or CMV assignments 20 times. A later analysis grouped co-occurring TCRs with DBSCAN, adding TCRdist sequence similarity when clustering within HLA-allele-positive subsets. Co-occurrence clustering excluded repertoires with fewer than 30,000 or more than 120,000 public chains, plus five with anomalous nucleotide sharing. TCRdb took over this immuneACCESS table, retaining in-frame rearrangements with V and J assigned. Such tables are incomplete; in checked studies, under half of the missing clones stem from an unresolved V gene, and the remainder is unexplained. V, J and clone size reflect that table, while D and trimming were determined from the DNA. Across this sample there are fewer than 100,000 clones, with roughly 78% seen only once. The ten largest clonotypes hold 4.4% of the sample.

The sequenced sample was PBMCs. The rearranged chain carries TRBV29-1 and TRBJ2-6; 8 bases in the junction line up with TRBD2. This sequence was found in a male donor in good health and CMV-seropositive. The nucleotides read TGCAGCGTTGAGGCGGGGGGCAATCCCAACGTCCTGACTTTC. Translated, it reads CSVEAGGNPNVLTF.